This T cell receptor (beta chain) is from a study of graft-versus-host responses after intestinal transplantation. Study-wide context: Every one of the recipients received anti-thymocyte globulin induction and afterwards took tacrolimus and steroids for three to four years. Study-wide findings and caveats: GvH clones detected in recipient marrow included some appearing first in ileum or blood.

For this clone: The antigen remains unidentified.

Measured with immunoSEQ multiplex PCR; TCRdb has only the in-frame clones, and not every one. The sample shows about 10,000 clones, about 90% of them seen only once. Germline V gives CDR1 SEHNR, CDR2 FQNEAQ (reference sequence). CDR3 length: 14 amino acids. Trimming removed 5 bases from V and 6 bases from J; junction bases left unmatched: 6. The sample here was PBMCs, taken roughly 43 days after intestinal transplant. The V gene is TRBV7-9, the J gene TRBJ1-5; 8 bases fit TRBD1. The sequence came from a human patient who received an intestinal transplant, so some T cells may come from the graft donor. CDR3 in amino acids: CASSPGQGGQPQHF. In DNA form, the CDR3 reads TGTGCCAGCAGCCCCGGACAGGGAGGTCAGCCCCAGCATTTT.